This T cell receptor (beta chain) emerged from a study of cytomegalovirus exposure and HLA in healthy donors. 13 Jbeta primers and 60 Vbeta primers were used for the PCR. Here immunoSEQ multiplex PCR was the method, and the copy in TCRdb shows in-frame clones only, minus some. The table lists more than 85,000 clones, approximately 72% of them singletons. This clone has just a few counts. Its antigen is as yet unknown. General study results and limits: The likely origin of a cluster of highly shared sequence variants was a sequencing artifact. TCR beta sequences reportedly predicted most subjects' HLA-A and HLA-B alleles accurately.

This TCR was recovered from a male donor in good health and CMV-seropositive. Sequencing input: PBMCs.

This CDR3 reads CASGLGNRGHEQYF. The CDR3 bases are TGTGCTAGTGGTTTGGGCAACAGGGGGCACGAGCAGTACTTC. The chain uses TRBV12-5 and TRBJ2-7; 9 nucleotides align to TRBD1. V dropped 1 base and J dropped 5; count of bases not matched to a gene: 3. The CDR3 extends over 14 amino acids. Germline CDR1 reads LGHNT; CDR2 reads FRNRAP.